This TCR beta chain was found in a study of blood T cell repertoires in COVID-19. This clone has a handful of counts. Here immunoSEQ multiplex PCR was the method, and the copy in TCRdb shows in-frame clones only, minus some. Of about 34,000 clones listed, 70% to 85% are singletons. Trimming removed 3 bases at V and 5 bases at J, with 16 bases between. This CDR3 has 15 amino acids. Looked up from germline, CDR1 is MNHNS and CDR2 is SASEGT. The sequence was obtained from a woman aged 55-70 years with acute or convalescent COVID-19. The chain joins TRBV6-1 to TRBJ2-5, with D possibly TRBD1 on 6 matching bases. The specimen was peripheral blood. This CDR3 reads CASSDLGAPRETQYF. The CDR3 nucleotides are TGTGCCAGCAGTGATCTGGGGGCACCACGGGAGACCCAGTACTTC.